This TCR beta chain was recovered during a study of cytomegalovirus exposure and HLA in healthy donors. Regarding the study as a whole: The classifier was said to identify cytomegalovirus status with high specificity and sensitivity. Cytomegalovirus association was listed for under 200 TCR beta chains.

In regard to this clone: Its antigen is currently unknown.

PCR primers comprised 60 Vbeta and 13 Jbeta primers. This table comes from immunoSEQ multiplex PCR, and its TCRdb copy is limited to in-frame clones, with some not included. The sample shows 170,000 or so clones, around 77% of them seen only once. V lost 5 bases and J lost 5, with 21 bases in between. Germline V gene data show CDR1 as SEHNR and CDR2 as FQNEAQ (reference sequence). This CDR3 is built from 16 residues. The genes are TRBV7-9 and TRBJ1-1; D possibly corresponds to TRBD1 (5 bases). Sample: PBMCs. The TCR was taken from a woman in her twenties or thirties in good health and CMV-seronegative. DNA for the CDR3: TGTGCCAGCAGCGCACCGATGATGGGGGGGGGTACTGAAGCTTTCTTT. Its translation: CASSAPMMGGGTEAFF.